This T cell receptor (beta chain) was sequenced in a study of CD8 T cells in Susac syndrome. This clonotype was observed once. RNA, at about 0.45 to 1 ug, was reverse transcribed with random hexamers. TCRdb fed the immunoSEQ multiplex PCR reads into MiXCR, producing one record per CDR3 protein. The sample gives more than 70,000 distinct CDR3 sequences, around 94% of which show up once; 0.5% to 0.65% is in the top ten. Specimen: CD8+ T cells from PBMCs. The sequence came from a human donor with Susac syndrome.

In DNA form, the CDR3 reads TGTGCCAGCAGCTCTAACCTTATTGGGCTAGCCAAAAACATTCAGTACTTC. Amino acid sequence: CASSSNLIGLAKNIQYF. This chain uses TRBV7-9 with TRBJ2-4; no definite D call. CDR1 is SEHNR and CDR2 is FQNEAQ in the germline V gene (reference sequence). The CDR3 is made up of 17 amino acids. Trimming removed 4 bases from V and 0 bases from J, with 16 bases in between.